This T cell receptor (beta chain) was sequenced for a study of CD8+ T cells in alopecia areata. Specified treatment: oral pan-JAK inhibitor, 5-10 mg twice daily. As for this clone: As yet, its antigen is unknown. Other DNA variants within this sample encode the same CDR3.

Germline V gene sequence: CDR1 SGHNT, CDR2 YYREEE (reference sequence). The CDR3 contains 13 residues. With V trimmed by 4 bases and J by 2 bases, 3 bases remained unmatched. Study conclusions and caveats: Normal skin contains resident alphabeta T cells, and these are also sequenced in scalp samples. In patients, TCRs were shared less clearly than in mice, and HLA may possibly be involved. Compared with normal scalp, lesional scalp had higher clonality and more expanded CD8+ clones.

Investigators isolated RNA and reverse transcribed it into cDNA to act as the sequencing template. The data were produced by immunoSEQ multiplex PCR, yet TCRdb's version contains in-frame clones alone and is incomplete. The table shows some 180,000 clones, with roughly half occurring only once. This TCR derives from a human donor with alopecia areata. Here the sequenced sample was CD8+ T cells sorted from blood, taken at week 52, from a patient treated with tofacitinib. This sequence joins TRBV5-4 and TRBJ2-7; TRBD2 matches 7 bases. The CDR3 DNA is TGTGCCAGCAGCCCGGGAGGCACCTACGAGCAGTACTTC. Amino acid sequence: CASSPGGTYEQYF.